The 17 T cell receptor beta chains in this list originate from one sample, sequenced in a study of cytomegalovirus exposure and HLA in healthy donors. 60 Vbeta and 13 Jbeta primers were used in PCR. Method: immunoSEQ multiplex PCR; TCRdb's copy keeps in-frame clones and lacks some. The sample holds more than 150,000 clones; 65% to 80% are singletons and the top ten take 6.5% to 8.5%. Sequencing was performed on PBMCs. These receptors originate from a woman aged 40-49 years in good health and CMV-seropositive.

Only one count was recorded for this clone. The chain carries TRBV4-1 and TRBJ2-1; D might be TRBD1 (6 bases). The germline gives CDR1 MGHRA, CDR2 YSYEKL. The V end lost 4 bases, the J end lost 1 base, and 14 bases lay between the germline ends. This CDR3 comprises 16 residues. CDR3 in amino acids: CASSPAGQRSYNEQFF. CDR3 sequence (DNA): TGCGCCAGCAGCCCTGCAGGACAGAGATCCTACAATGAGCAGTTCTTC.

This clone was picked up a small number of times. This chain joins TRBV2 and TRBJ1-5, with D possibly being TRBD1 (5 bases). Between the trimmed V and J ends, which lost 6 bases and 3 bases, there was a span of 12 bases. Germline CDR1 SNHLY, CDR2 FYNNEI. The CDR3 covers 14 residues. In DNA form, the CDR3 reads TGTGCCAGCAGCTCCCAAGGGGCCAATCAGCCCCAGCATTTT. Protein sequence: CASSSQGANQPQHF.

V usage is TRBV28 and J usage is TRBJ1-2; D not resolved. Trimming shortened V by 2 bases and J by 2 bases, and 3 bases separated the two germline ends. CDR1 and CDR2 from the germline V gene are MDHEN and SYDVKM. The CDR3 extends over 12 amino acids. The CDR3 spells CASSLRNYGYTF. The CDR3 DNA is TGTGCCAGCAGTTTACGGAACTATGGCTACACCTTC.

Many counts were recorded for this clone. The V and J genes are TRBV5-1 and TRBJ1-1; D is undetermined. The CDR3 is 14 residues long. From germline, CDR1 is SGHRS and CDR2 YFSETQ. The V gene lost 2 bases and the J gene lost 3 bases, with 11 bases spanning the gap. CDR3 DNA sequence: TGCGCCAGCAGCTTAGGAAACGGGGACACTGAAGCTTTCTTT. As protein: CASSLGNGDTEAFF.

Concerning this clone: The junction departs from the called germline gene at one end, perhaps through a read error. The chain employs TRBV7-9 and TRBJ1-1; 8 bases line up with TRBD1. CDR3 length: 14 residues. Per germline, CDR1 SEHNR and CDR2 FQNEAQ (reference sequence). CDR3 sequence: CSSSSRDRRVEAFF. As DNA, the CDR3 is TGTTCCAGCAGCTCCCGGGACAGGCGAGTTGAAGCTTTCTTT.

V gene TRBV19 combines with J gene TRBJ2-2; 9 bases line up with TRBD2. Germline V gene data show CDR1 as LNHDA and CDR2 as SQIVND (reference sequence). The CDR3 is 19 residues long. With 8 bases clipped from V and 0 bases from J, the junction kept 16 bases outside the gene matches. In nucleotides, the CDR3 is TGTGCCAGTCTGCGGAGGGGCGGGGGGGAGACCGCGAACACCGGGGAGCTGTTTTTT. Encoded protein: CASLRRGGGETANTGELFF.

Regarding this clone: The germline gene is not matched at one end of the junction; a read error may be the cause. The same CDR3 also results from other DNA sequences found in this sample. V usage is TRBV19 and J usage is TRBJ1-2; D not resolved. The V gene's germline CDR1 is LNHDA and CDR2 SQIVND (reference sequence). The CDR3 contains 15 residues. CDR3 coding DNA: TGTGCCAGTAGCATAGATCAGGTCATACACCATGGCTACACCTTC. Its translation is CASSIDQVIHHGYTF.

The rearrangement links TRBV6-5 to TRBJ1-1, with D perhaps TRBD1 (5 bases). Deletions cut 1 base from V and 1 base from J, with 10 bases between. CDR1 and CDR2 (germline): MNHEY, SVGAGI. The CDR3 runs 15 residues. The CDR3: CASSYYQGANTEAFF. CDR3 DNA: TGTGCCAGCAGTTACTACCAGGGCGCGAACACTGAAGCTTTCTTT.

This chain links TRBV5-4 with TRBJ1-3; a weak D match, TRBD1 (6 bases). CDR1 and CDR2 (germline): SGHNT, YYREEE (reference sequence). V lost 4 bases and J lost 4, with 18 bases in between. This CDR3 region has 16 residues. CDR3 bases: TGTGCCAGCAGCACCAAAACAGGGCGGCGGGGAAACACCATATATTTT. Translated: CASSTKTGRRGNTIYF. Supplemented by reference TRBV5-4 and TRBJ1-3, the full variable domain reads ETGVTQSPTHLIKTRGQQVTLRCSSQSGHNTVSWYQQALGQGPQFIFQYYREEENGRGNFPPRFSGLQFPNYSSELNVNALELDDSALYLCASSTKTGRRGNTIYFGEGSWLTVV.

This clone turned up a few times. The chain combines TRBV6-6 with TRBJ1-2; 9 bases align to TRBD1. CDR1 and CDR2 (germline): MNHNY, SVGAGI (reference sequence). The CDR3 is 15 amino acids. V was pared by 6 bases and J by 4 bases, with 9 bases of the junction left unmatched. The CDR3 region is CASRGWDREFYGYTF. DNA of the CDR3: TGTGCCAGCAGGGGATGGGACAGGGAATTCTATGGCTACACCTTC.

The rearrangement uses TRBV19 and TRBJ1-2; D is undetermined. CDR3 length: 16 amino acids. V lost 4 bases to trimming and J lost 3 bases, with 18 bases between them. Germline V gene sequence: CDR1 LNHDA, CDR2 SQIVND (reference sequence). CDR3 residues: CASSTWTAGGHYGYTF. As DNA, the CDR3 is TGTGCCAGTAGTACATGGACGGCTGGCGGGCACTATGGCTACACCTTC.

This chain links TRBV27 with TRBJ2-5; 9 nucleotides align to TRBD1. The CDR3 covers 17 residues. In germline, CDR1 is MNHEY, CDR2 SMNVEV (reference sequence). Trimming removed 4 bases from V and 5 bases from J; junction bases left unmatched: 14. Here the CDR3 reads CASSSHRPGQGEETQYF. CDR3 DNA: TGTGCCAGCAGTTCACACAGGCCGGGACAGGGTGAGGAGACCCAGTACTTC.

The chain couples TRBV29-1 to TRBJ1-2; no clear D. The CDR3 length is 14 residues. Germline V CDR1 and CDR2: SQVTM, ANQGSEA. Trimming left V 4 bases short and J 4 bases short, with 16 bases between. The CDR3: CSVAEGAYSYGYTF. Here the CDR3 DNA reads TGCAGCGTTGCCGAGGGTGCGTACAGCTATGGCTACACCTTC.

The chain has TRBV28 and TRBJ1-2; no definite D call. The CDR3 extends over 13 amino acids. V dropped 3 bases and J dropped 2 bases, with 7 bases sitting between them. Germline lookup yields CDR1 MDHEN and CDR2 SYDVKM. DNA of the CDR3: TGTGCCAGCAGTTTCGATAGAAACTATGGCTACACCTTC. Protein product: CASSFDRNYGYTF.

This clone was found a few times. The V and J genes are TRBV6-5 and TRBJ2-1; D gene ambiguous. With 1 base removed from V and 9 bases from J, the gap between germline ends came to 4 bases. CDR1 is MNHEY, CDR2 SVGAGI, per germline. The CDR3 extends over 11 amino acids. The CDR3 loop reads CASSYYGEQFF. The CDR3 bases are TGTGCCAGCAGTTACTACGGTGAGCAGTTCTTC.

The chain joins TRBV10-3 to TRBJ2-2; D possibly corresponds to TRBD1 (6 bases). This CDR3 region has 14 residues. The germline gives CDR1 ENHRY, CDR2 SYGVKD. The V end was cut by 5 bases, the J end by 7 bases, with 14 bases between. CDR3: CAISPTGTNGELFF. As DNA, the CDR3 is TGTGCCATCAGTCCGACAGGAACAAACGGGGAGCTGTTTTTT.

The chain joins TRBV6-1 to TRBJ1-6; maybe TRBD1 (5 bases). The ends were cut back, 11 bases at V and 13 bases at J, with 21 bases in the middle. The CDR3 sequence is 13 residues long. Looked up from germline, CDR1 is MNHNS and CDR2 is SASEGT. The CDR3 nucleotides are TGTGCCTCGGGGGGGACTGTCCCAAGGCCCCTCCACTTT. Translated: CASGGTVPRPLHF.